Listed here are 13 T cell receptor beta chains from one sample, sequenced in a study of cytomegalovirus exposure and HLA in healthy donors. Researchers ran the PCR with 60 Vbeta and 13 Jbeta primers. Generated by immunoSEQ multiplex PCR, the TCRdb table keeps only in-frame clones and is missing some. The data contain approximately 160,000 clones, roughly four fifths of them singletons. Sequenced sample: PBMCs. Receptors originate from a woman in her late teens or twenties in good health and CMV-seronegative.

The CDR3 is CASRDRGPDEQYF. The CDR3 nucleotides read TGTGCCAGCCGAGACAGGGGGCCGGACGAGCAGTACTTC. The chain couples TRBV21-1 to TRBJ2-7; the table's TRBD1 call for D was not verified on the DNA. TRBV21-1 counts as a pseudogene. This CDR3 is built from 13 residues.

V gene TRBV6-6 combines with J gene TRBJ2-5, with D possibly TRBD1 on 6 matching bases. The V gene lost 10 bases and the J gene lost 1 base, with 13 bases spanning the gap. CDR1 and CDR2 from the germline V gene are MNHNY and SVGAGI (reference sequence). The CDR3 spans 13 residues. CDR3 protein: CATIDRIQETQYF. The CDR3 nucleotides read TGTGCCACCATAGACAGGATCCAAGAGACCCAGTACTTC.

The chain recombines TRBV7-9 with TRBJ1-1, with unresolved D. Germline values: CDR1 SEHNR, CDR2 FQNEAQ (reference sequence). The germline V and J ends were trimmed by 7 bases and 4 bases, with 10 bases remaining between them. The CDR3 is made up of 12 amino acids. CDR3 sequence reads: CASTKFSTEAFF. CDR3 DNA: TGTGCCAGCACCAAATTTAGCACTGAAGCTTTCTTT.

This clone was counted a few times. This rearrangement joins TRBV28 to TRBJ1-4; a possible D gene is TRBD1 (5 bases). V lost 8 bases and J lost 4, with 8 bases in between. This CDR3 spans 12 amino acids. The germline V gene has CDR1 MDHEN and CDR2 SYDVKM. This CDR3 is CASFQGNEKLFF. The CDR3 DNA reads TGTGCCAGCTTCCAGGGTAATGAAAAACTGTTTTTT. The full variable domain, rest sourced from reference TRBV28 and TRBJ1-4, is DVKVTQSSRYLVKRTGEKVFLECVQDMDHENMFWYRQDPGLGLRLIYFSYDVKMKEKGDIPEGYSVSREKKERFSLILESASTNQTSMYLCASFQGNEKLFFGSGTQLSVL.

The rearrangement links TRBV28 to TRBJ2-3, with 11 positions matching TRBD1. The ends lost 10 bases at V and 7 bases at J; junction bases unmatched: 13. The germline V gene has CDR1 MDHEN and CDR2 SYDVKM. This CDR3 spans 15 amino acids. The CDR3 reads CATESWGTGGNTQYF. CDR3 bases: TGTGCCACCGAATCTTGGGGGACAGGGGGAAATACGCAGTATTTT. The full variable domain, its missing parts supplied by reference TRBV28 and TRBJ2-3, is DVKVTQSSRYLVKRTGEKVFLECVQDMDHENMFWYRQDPGLGLRLIYFSYDVKMKEKGDIPEGYSVSREKKERFSLILESASTNQTSMYLCATESWGTGGNTQYFGPGTRLTVL.

This rearrangement joins TRBV6-1 to TRBJ1-6; 7 positions agree with TRBD1. Losses at the gene ends were 5 bases for V and 7 bases for J; bases not matched to a gene: 8. The CDR3 covers 15 residues. Germline V lookup: CDR1 MNHNS, CDR2 SASEGT. This CDR3 is CASSRQGYGNSPLHF. CDR3 bases: TGTGCCAGCAGTAGACAGGGCTACGGGAATTCACCCCTCCACTTT.

The CDR3 protein is CASSDLNSPLHF. CDR3 DNA: TGCGCCAGCAGTGACTTAAATTCACCCCTCCACTTT. The chain employs TRBV4-1 and TRBJ1-6; D is undetermined. V lost 6 bases and J 7 bases, leaving 7 bases between the germline ends. Germline CDR1 reads MGHRA; CDR2 reads YSYEKL. The CDR3 loop spans 12 amino acids.

The V and J genes are TRBV5-1 and TRBJ1-3; 7 nucleotides align to TRBD1. The CDR3 has 15 residues. The germline gives CDR1 SGHRS, CDR2 YFSETQ. The V gene end was trimmed by 4 bases and the J gene end by 2 bases; junction bases not matched to a gene: 6. CDR3 sequence reads: CASSVERGPGNTIYF. The CDR3 coding sequence is TGCGCCAGCAGCGTCGAGAGGGGGCCTGGAAACACCATATATTTT.

V gene TRBV11-2 combines with J gene TRBJ1-4, with 9 bases identical to TRBD1. V shed 4 bases and J 6 bases; nucleotides not matched to a gene: 3. This CDR3 has 14 residues. Germline CDR1 is SGHAT and CDR2 is FQNNGV. Here the CDR3 reads CASSSRTGDEKLFF. In nucleotides, the CDR3 is TGTGCCAGCAGCTCCCGGACAGGGGATGAAAAACTGTTTTTT. Variable domain in full (rest from reference TRBV11-2 and TRBJ1-4): EAGVAQSPRYKIIEKRQSVAFWCNPISGHATLYWYQQILGQGPKLLIQFQNNGVVDDSQLPKDRFSAERLKGVDSTLKIQPAKLEDSAVYLCASSSRTGDEKLFFGSGTQLSVL.

The chain is built from TRBV6-1 and TRBJ1-6, with TRBD1 as a possible D gene (5 bases). The CDR3 has 13 amino acids. Trimming removed 5 bases at V and 9 bases at J, with 11 bases between. CDR1 is MNHNS, CDR2 SASEGT, per germline. CDR3 sequence (DNA): TGTGCCAGCAGTCGAACGGGGGTTTCACCCCTCCACTTT. The encoded protein is CASSRTGVSPLHF.

This sequence joins TRBV6-1 and TRBJ1-2, with TRBD1 identical over 7 bases. The CDR3 is 16 residues long. J was trimmed by 8 bases and V by 2 bases; bases with no gene match: 14. Germline assignment: CDR1 MNHNS and CDR2 SASEGT. The CDR3 nucleotides read TGTGCCAGCAGTGAAACTCCGGGACAGAATAGTGGGGGCTACACCTTC. Translating it yields CASSETPGQNSGGYTF.

CDR3 residues: CASSRGQRETQYF. The CDR3 DNA is TGTGCCAGTAGTAGGGGACAAAGAGAGACCCAGTACTTC. The rearrangement links TRBV19 to TRBJ2-5, with D possibly being TRBD1 (6 bases). This CDR3 region has 13 residues. Deletions cut 4 bases from V and 4 bases from J, with 10 bases between. The germline V gene has CDR1 LNHDA and CDR2 SQIVND (reference sequence).

CDR3 sequence (DNA): TGTGCCAGCAGCGAACCCGGGACAGTAAGTTATAGCAATCAGCCCCAGCATTTT. Its protein is CASSEPGTVSYSNQPQHF. The chain is built from TRBV7-7 and TRBJ1-5; 7 nucleotides line up with TRBD1. Germline V gene data show CDR1 as SSHAT and CDR2 as FNYEAQ (reference sequence). The CDR3 covers 18 residues. With 5 bases clipped from V and 0 bases from J, the junction kept 13 bases outside the gene matches.